This is a list of T cell receptor beta chains from one sample in a study of T-cell memory formation after mild COVID-19. TCRdb re-called the 5' RACE reads through MiXCR, storing one row per CDR3 protein. This table holds roughly 240,000 distinct CDR3 sequences, under 20% found once. The specimen sequenced was PBMCs or a T cell subset sorted from them (not recorded which). These TCRs come from a man between 18 and 35 years old who had mild COVID-19 (a few samples of this study predate the infection). Cell type and time point are not known. CDR3s include the opening cysteine and the closing phenylalanine or tryptophan. The D gene is left open where the match is weak. Size values are once, few and many counts, or a class for expanded clones, and some rows have none.

V,J,size,D,CDR3,DNA
TRBV7-9,TRBJ2-3,-,-,CASSPRWGLSTDTQYF,TGTGCCAGCAGCCCCAGATGGGGACTGAGCACAGATACGCAGTATTTT
TRBV7-9,TRBJ2-1,once,TRBD1,CASSPVADRGNEQFF,TGTGCCAGCAGCCCCGTGGCAGACAGGGGGAATGAGCAGTTCTTC
TRBV20-1,TRBJ1-5,-,-,CSASLSGGNQPQHF,TGCAGTGCTAGCCTATCAGGGGGCAATCAGCCCCAGCATTTT
TRBV6-5,TRBJ1-5,few,-,CASSIRGLNQPQHF,TGTGCCAGCAGTATCAGGGGTCTCAATCAGCCCCAGCATTTT
TRBV5-1,TRBJ1-4,-,-,CATAPGPINEKLFF,TGCGCCACTGCACCGGGACCCATTAATGAAAAACTGTTTTTT
TRBV7-2,TRBJ2-3,-,-,CAVHLATGTDTQYF,TGTGCCGTCCATCTCGCTACTGGCACAGATACGCAGTATTTT
TRBV6-2/TRBV6-3,TRBJ2-7,-,TRBD2,CASSYPRTRLLYEQYF,TGTGCCAGCAGTTACCCCAGGACTAGACTCCTCTACGAGCAGTACTTC
TRBV6-5,TRBJ2-2,few,TRBD1,CASSSGTGTTGELFF,TGTGCCAGCAGCTCCGGGACAGGGACCACCGGGGAGCTGTTTTTT
TRBV5-4,TRBJ1-1,few,-,CASSPTPNTEAFF,TGTGCCAGCAGTCCCACACCGAACACTGAAGCTTTCTTT
TRBV9,TRBJ1-3,-,-,CASSVGGFGNTIYF,TGTGCCAGCAGCGTAGGGGGATTTGGAAACACCATATATTTT
TRBV24-1,TRBJ2-3,few,-,CATSTGATDTQYF,TGTGCCACCTCCACCGGGGCTACAGATACGCAGTATTTT
TRBV7-9,TRBJ2-7,-,-,CASSLRTGPYEQYF,TGTGCCAGCAGCTTACGTACGGGGCCCTACGAGCAGTACTTC
TRBV4-2,TRBJ2-3,few,-,CASSQEQGQEDTQYF,TGTGCCAGCAGCCAAGAGCAGGGGCAAGAAGATACGCAGTATTTT
TRBV12-3/TRBV12-4,TRBJ2-1,few,-,CASSTDSSSYNEQFF,TGTGCCAGCAGTACAGATTCGAGCTCCTACAATGAGCAGTTCTTC
TRBV20-1,TRBJ2-3,once,-,CSAPRIISVDTQYF,TGCAGTGCCCCACGCATCATCTCCGTGGATACGCAGTATTTT
TRBV15,TRBJ1-4,-,TRBD1,CATSSTGGEKLFF,TGTGCCACCAGCAGCACAGGGGGCGAAAAACTGTTTTTT
TRBV7-9,TRBJ1-5,few,-,CASSLGTRVGQPQHF,TGTGCCAGCAGCCTAGGCACCCGGGTGGGTCAGCCCCAGCATTTT
TRBV7-9,TRBJ1-1,-,-,CASSLDRGPWAFF,TGTGCCAGCAGCTTGGACAGAGGGCCGTGGGCTTTCTTT
TRBV14,TRBJ2-3,few,-,CASSLPATDTQYF,TGTGCCAGCAGCCTCCCCGCCACAGATACGCAGTATTTT
TRBV19,TRBJ2-3,-,TRBD1,CASSIPGQGADTQYF,TGTGCCAGTAGTATACCGGGACAGGGCGCAGATACGCAGTATTTT
TRBV6-4,TRBJ2-3,-,-,CASSDSGGPDTQYF,TGTGCCAGCAGTGACTCGGGGGGGCCAGATACGCAGTATTTT
TRBV6-5,TRBJ2-2,-,-,CASSRRPSGELFF,TGTGCCAGCAGTCGACGACCGTCGGGGGAGCTGTTTTTT
TRBV4-2,TRBJ2-2,-,-,CASSQDRRRANTGELFF,TGTGCCAGCAGCCAAGATCGGCGCAGGGCGAACACCGGGGAGCTGTTTTTT
TRBV5-1,TRBJ1-2,-,TRBD1,CASRASLIGTGERYGYTF,TGCGCCAGCAGAGCTTCGTTAATCGGGACAGGGGAACGCTATGGCTACACCTTC
TRBV7-6,TRBJ1-6,-,-,CASSLSQSIDNSPLHF,TGTGCCAGCAGCTTAAGCCAGTCGATCGATAATTCACCCCTCCACTTT
TRBV5-1,TRBJ2-2,-,TRBD2,CASSPGTSGYTGELFF,TGCGCCAGCAGCCCAGGGACTAGCGGGTACACCGGGGAGCTGTTTTTT
TRBV2,TRBJ2-2,-,-,CASSGTYDEELFF,TGTGCCAGCAGTGGGACATACGACGAAGAGCTGTTTTTT
TRBV29-1,TRBJ1-2,-,-,CSVSGNYGYTF,TGCAGCGTTTCAGGGAACTATGGCTACACCTTC
TRBV7-2,TRBJ2-2,-,-,CASSLTGRVTGELFF,TGTGCCAGCAGCTTGACCGGGAGAGTAACCGGGGAGCTGTTTTTT
TRBV12-3/TRBV12-4,TRBJ2-1,-,-,CASSFRGVAEQFF,TGTGCCAGCAGTTTCCGGGGAGTTGCTGAGCAGTTCTTC
TRBV5-4,TRBJ2-2,-,TRBD2,CASSSRTSGAGELFF,TGTGCCAGCAGCTCCCGGACTAGCGGGGCCGGGGAGCTGTTTTTT
TRBV6-2/TRBV6-3,TRBJ2-3,-,-,CASSNTPGDTDTQYF,TGTGCCAGCTCGAATACTCCCGGGGACACAGATACGCAGTATTTT
TRBV20-1,TRBJ1-4,-,TRBD1,CSAAGQGIFNEKLFF,TGCAGTGCGGCGGGACAGGGGATATTTAATGAAAAACTGTTTTTT
TRBV4-3,TRBJ2-3,few,-,CASSQDYWGRPDTQYF,TGCGCCAGCAGCCAAGACTATTGGGGGCGCCCAGATACGCAGTATTTT
TRBV6-5,TRBJ2-5,-,TRBD1,CASSLQGAGQETQYF,TGTGCCAGCAGCCTCCAGGGGGCAGGGCAAGAGACCCAGTACTTC
TRBV7-9,TRBJ2-7,few,-,CASSFRSGSTYEQYF,TGTGCCAGCAGCTTTAGGTCGGGTTCCACCTACGAGCAGTACTTC
TRBV6-6,TRBJ2-1,-,-,CASIRGLLSEMGEQFF,TGTGCCAGCATCCGCGGACTCCTATCGGAGATGGGTGAGCAGTTCTTC
TRBV7-2,TRBJ2-5,-,-,CASSFYGGGAETQYF,TGTGCCAGCAGCTTTTACGGTGGGGGAGCGGAGACCCAGTACTTC
TRBV29-1,TRBJ2-2,few,-,CSVGAGRATGELFF,TGCAGCGTTGGTGCAGGCCGCGCCACCGGGGAGCTGTTTTTT
TRBV7-2,TRBJ2-1,few,TRBD2,CASSVGGGSYNEQFF,TGTGCCAGCAGCGTCGGCGGGGGGTCCTACAATGAGCAGTTCTTC
TRBV6-5,TRBJ2-7,few,-,CASSYSGSETYEQYF,TGTGCCAGCAGTTACTCGGGTTCTGAAACCTACGAGCAGTACTTC
TRBV20-1,TRBJ1-2,few,-,CSASSNNYGYTF,TGCAGTGCTAGTAGTAACAACTATGGCTACACCTTC
TRBV4-3,TRBJ2-2,many,TRBD1,CASSQEQGATLNAGELFF,TGCGCCAGCAGCCAAGAACAGGGGGCCACCTTGAACGCCGGGGAGCTGTTTTTT
TRBV24-1,TRBJ2-3,many,-,CAAPWEFVGRIGTDTQYF,TGTGCCGCCCCCTGGGAGTTTGTGGGGCGCATCGGCACAGATACGCAGTATTTT
TRBV6-2/TRBV6-3,TRBJ2-5,few,-,CASRTGEMETQYF,TGTGCCAGCAGGACGGGGGAGATGGAGACCCAGTACTTC
TRBV10-3,TRBJ1-1,few,TRBD1,CAISGTGDTEAFF,TGTGCCATCAGCGGTACAGGGGACACTGAAGCTTTCTTT
TRBV25-1,TRBJ1-1,few,TRBD1,CASSERTGGGPEAFF,TGTGCCAGCAGTGAAAGGACAGGGGGCGGCCCTGAAGCTTTCTTT
TRBV6-2/TRBV6-3,TRBJ2-3,-,-,CASRYGLHTQYF,TGTGCCAGCAGGTACGGTCTTCATACGCAGTATTTT
TRBV7-9,TRBJ2-7,many,-,CASSFRTASYEQYF,TGTGCCAGCAGCTTTCGGACAGCTAGCTACGAGCAGTACTTC
TRBV5-8,TRBJ2-3,-,TRBD2,CASSSGGLIDTQYF,TGTGCCAGCAGCTCGGGGGGGCTCATAGATACGCAGTATTTT
TRBV12-5,TRBJ1-1,-,-,CASGRRDPLGTEAFF,TGTGCTAGTGGTCGCAGGGATCCCCTGGGCACTGAAGCTTTCTTT
TRBV7-6,TRBJ1-1,few,-,CASSLGYGGEAFF,TGTGCCAGCAGCTTAGGATACGGGGGGGAAGCTTTCTTT
TRBV24-1,TRBJ2-5,-,TRBD2,CATSDPTSGRQETQYF,TGTGCCACCAGTGATCCGACTAGCGGGAGACAAGAGACCCAGTACTTC
TRBV5-6,TRBJ1-1,few,-,CASSYGDGQLNTEAFF,TGTGCCAGCAGCTACGGTGATGGACAGCTGAACACTGAAGCTTTCTTT
TRBV9,TRBJ2-7,few,-,CASSAPANPYEQYF,TGTGCCAGCAGCGCCCCGGCTAACCCCTACGAGCAGTACTTC